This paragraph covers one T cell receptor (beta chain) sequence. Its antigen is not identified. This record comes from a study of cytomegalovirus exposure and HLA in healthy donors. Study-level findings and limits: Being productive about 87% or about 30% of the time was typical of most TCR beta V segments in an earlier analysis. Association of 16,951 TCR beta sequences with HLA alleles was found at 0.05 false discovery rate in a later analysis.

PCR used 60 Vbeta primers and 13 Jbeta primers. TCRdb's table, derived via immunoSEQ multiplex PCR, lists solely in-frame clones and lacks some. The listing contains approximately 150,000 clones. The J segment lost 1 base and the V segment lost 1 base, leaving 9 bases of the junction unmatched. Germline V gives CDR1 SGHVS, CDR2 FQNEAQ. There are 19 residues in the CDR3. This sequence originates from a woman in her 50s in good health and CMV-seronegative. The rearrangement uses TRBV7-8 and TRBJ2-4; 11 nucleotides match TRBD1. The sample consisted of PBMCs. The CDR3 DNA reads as TGTGCCAGCAGCTTAGATGGGACAGGGGGGTTTAGGGCCAAAAACATTCAGTACTTC. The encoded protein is CASSLDGTGGFRAKNIQYF.